The clone carrying this TCR beta chain has a handful of counts. No antigen is known for it. Distinct nucleotide sequences in the sample also encode this CDR3. Following RNA extraction, reverse transcription yielded cDNA that acted as the sequencing template. The table came from immunoSEQ multiplex PCR; TCRdb's copy has only in-frame clones and leaves some out. The table records about 180,000 clones, over 50% of them present only once. This specimen comes from a study of CD8+ T cells in alopecia areata. Study summary: Each of the treated patients was given oral tofacitinib, 5 to 10 mg twice daily, for moderate-to-severe alopecia areata. Tofacitinib therapy took 6 to 18 months; 6 months off drug came after. Findings and caveats of the study: Tissue-resident alphabeta T cells belonging to normal skin likewise get sequenced within scalp specimens. Higher clonality than in normal scalp was seen in lesional scalp, especially alopecia totalis/universalis.

The V gene's germline CDR1 is DFQATT and CDR2 SNEGSKA (reference sequence). V was shortened by 4 bases and J by 2 bases, with 2 bases between the two germline ends. The length of the CDR3 is 10 residues. This TCR derives from a human donor with alopecia areata. The sequencing used CD4+ T cells sorted from blood, collected at week 0. The rearrangement links TRBV20-1 to TRBJ2-5; no reliable D call. As DNA, the CDR3 is TGCAGTGCTAAACAAGAGACCCAGTACTTC. Translated: CSAKQETQYF.